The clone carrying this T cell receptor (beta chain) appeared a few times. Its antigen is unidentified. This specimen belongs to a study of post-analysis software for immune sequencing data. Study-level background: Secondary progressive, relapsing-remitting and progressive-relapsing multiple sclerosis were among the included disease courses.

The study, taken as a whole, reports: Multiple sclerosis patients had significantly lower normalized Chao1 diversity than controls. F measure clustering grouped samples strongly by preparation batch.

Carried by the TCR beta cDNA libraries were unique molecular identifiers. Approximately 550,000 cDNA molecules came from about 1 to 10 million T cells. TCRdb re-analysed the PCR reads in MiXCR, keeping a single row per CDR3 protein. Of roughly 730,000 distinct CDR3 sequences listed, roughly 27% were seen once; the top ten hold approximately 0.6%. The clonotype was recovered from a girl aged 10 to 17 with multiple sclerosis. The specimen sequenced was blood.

The CDR3 DNA reads as TGTGCCAGCAGCTTATCGAGCGCTAGCTCCTACAATGAGCAGTTCTTC. Encoded protein: CASSLSSASSYNEQFF. The V and J genes are TRBV7-2 and TRBJ2-1; D is unclear. The CDR3 sequence is 16 residues long. V lost 2 bases and J 0 bases, leaving 11 bases between the germline ends. The germline gives CDR1 SGHTA, CDR2 FQGNSA.